The 8 T cell receptor beta chains presented below share a single source sample, sequenced in a study of blood T cell repertoires in COVID-19. Sequencing was performed with immunoSEQ multiplex PCR; in TCRdb, only in-frame clones are kept and a portion is missing. This sample yields about 190,000 clones, of which nearly 90% are seen a single time; around 0.63% belongs to the top ten. The sequencing input was peripheral blood. These receptors were obtained from a man aged 50 to 60 with acute or convalescent COVID-19.

V usage is TRBV5-4 and J usage is TRBJ1-6; D gene unclear. The CDR3 is made up of 17 amino acids. Germline V gives CDR1 SGHNT, CDR2 YYREEE (reference sequence). Trimming pared 0 bases from V and 9 bases from J, leaving 19 bases between. The CDR3 nucleotides are TGTGCCAGCAGCTTGGATGGAGGGTGGATGTTTCGTTCACCCCTCCACTTT. Translating gives CASSLDGGWMFRSPLHF.

V and J are TRBV2 and TRBJ1-4; 11 bases line up with TRBD1. The CDR3 runs to 14 residues. Unmatched junction bases numbered 7, after V lost 6 bases and J lost 10 bases. Germline-derived CDR1 and CDR2 are SNHLY and FYNNEI. The CDR3 protein is CASREDRGQGKLFF. CDR3 nucleotide sequence: TGTGCCAGCAGGGAGGACAGGGGGCAGGGAAAACTGTTTTTT.

The chain joins TRBV19 to TRBJ2-3; D unclear. Trimming left V 3 bases short and J 0 bases short, with 10 bases between. This CDR3 has 15 residues. Germline loops: CDR1 LNHDA, CDR2 SQIVND (reference sequence). The CDR3, as DNA: TGTGCCAGTAGTATGAGGCCAGCTAGCACAGATACGCAGTATTTT. This codes for CASSMRPASTDTQYF.

The genes are TRBV28 and TRBJ2-7, with 7 bases lining up with TRBD1. Trimming took 5 bases from V and 5 from J; bases not matched to a gene: 9. CDR1 and CDR2 (germline): MDHEN, SYDVKM. This CDR3 has 14 amino acids. CDR3 nucleotides: TGTGCCAGCAGTGGACCGCAGGGGGTCCACGAGCAGTACGTC. Its translation: CASSGPQGVHEQYV.

The chain carries TRBV27 and TRBJ1-1, with D maybe TRBD1 (6 bases). The CDR3 consists of 11 residues. V was pared by 4 bases and J by 11 bases, with 11 bases between. Germline CDR1 MNHEY, CDR2 SMNVEV (reference sequence). The CDR3 DNA follows: TGTGCCAGCAGTTCGACAGGAGAGGCTTTCTTT. Protein product: CASSSTGEAFF.

This chain uses TRBV13 with TRBJ2-1; D is undetermined. The CDR3 is 14 residues long. The germline V gene has CDR1 PRHDT and CDR2 FYEKMQ (reference sequence). V lost 7 bases and J lost 0, with 10 bases in between. The chain's CDR3 is CASNEMSSYNEQFF. The CDR3 DNA reads as TGTGCCAGCAATGAGATGAGCTCCTACAATGAGCAGTTCTTC.

This chain links TRBV2 with TRBJ2-7; TRBD2 aligns across 9 bases. Unmatched junction bases numbered 12, after V lost 6 bases and J lost 6 bases. The CDR3 loop spans 15 amino acids. Germline assignment: CDR1 SNHLY and CDR2 FYNNEI. The DNA for the CDR3 is TGTGCCAGCAGGGGCCCTTGGGCGGGAGGGCGCGAGCAGTACTTC. Translating it yields CASRGPWAGGREQYF.

The chain uses TRBV19 and TRBJ1-1; possibly TRBD1 for D (6 bases). CDR1 LNHDA and CDR2 SQIVND come from the germline V gene (reference sequence). V was shortened by 5 bases and J by 1 base, with 8 bases between the two germline ends. The CDR3 covers 13 residues. The CDR3 sequence: CASSSGQNTEAFF. The CDR3 nucleotides read TGTGCCAGTAGTTCGGGACAGAACACTGAAGCTTTCTTT. The full variable domain, with the rest looked up from reference TRBV19 and TRBJ1-1, is DGGITQSPKYLFRKEGQNVTLSCEQNLNHDAMYWYRQDPGQGLRLIYYSQIVNDFQKGDIAEGYSVSREKKESFPLTVTSAQKNPTAFYLCASSSGQNTEAFFGQGTRLTVV.